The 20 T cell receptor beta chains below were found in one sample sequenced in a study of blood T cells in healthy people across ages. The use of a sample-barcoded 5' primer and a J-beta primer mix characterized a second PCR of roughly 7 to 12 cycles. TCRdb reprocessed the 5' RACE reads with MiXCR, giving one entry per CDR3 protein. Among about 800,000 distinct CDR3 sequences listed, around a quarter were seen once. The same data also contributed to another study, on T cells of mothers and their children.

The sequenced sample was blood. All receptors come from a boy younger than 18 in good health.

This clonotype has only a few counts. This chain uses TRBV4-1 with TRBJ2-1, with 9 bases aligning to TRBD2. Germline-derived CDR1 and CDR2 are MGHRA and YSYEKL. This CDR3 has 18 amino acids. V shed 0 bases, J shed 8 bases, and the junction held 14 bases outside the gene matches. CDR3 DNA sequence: TGCGCCAGCAGCCAAGATACGGGGTTTAGCGGGAGATCGTATGAGCAGTTCTTC. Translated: CASSQDTGFSGRSYEQFF.

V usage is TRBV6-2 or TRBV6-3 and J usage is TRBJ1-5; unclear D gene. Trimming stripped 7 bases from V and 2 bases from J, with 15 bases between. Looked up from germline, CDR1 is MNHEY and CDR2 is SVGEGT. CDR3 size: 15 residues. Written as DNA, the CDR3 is TGTGCCAGCACCGGAGGCGCAGGAGGCAATCAGCCCCAGCATTTT. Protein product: CASTGGAGGNQPQHF.

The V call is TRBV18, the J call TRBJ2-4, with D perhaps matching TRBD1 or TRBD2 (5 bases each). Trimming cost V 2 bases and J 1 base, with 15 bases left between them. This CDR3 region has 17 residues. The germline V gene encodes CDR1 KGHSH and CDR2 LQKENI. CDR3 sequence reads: CASSPFSGQRAKNIQYF. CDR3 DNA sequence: TGTGCCAGCTCACCATTCTCGGGGCAGAGGGCCAAAAACATTCAGTACTTC. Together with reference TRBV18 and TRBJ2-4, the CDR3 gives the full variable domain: NAGVMQNPRHLVRRRGQEARLRCSPMKGHSHVYWYRQLPEEGLKFMVYLQKENIIDESGMPKERFSAEFPKEGPSILRIQQVVRGDSAAYFCASSPFSGQRAKNIQYFGAGTRLSVL.

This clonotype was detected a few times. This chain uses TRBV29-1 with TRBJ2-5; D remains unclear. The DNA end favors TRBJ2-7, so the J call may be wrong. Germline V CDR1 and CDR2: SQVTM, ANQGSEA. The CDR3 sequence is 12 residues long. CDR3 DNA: TGCAGCGTTTTGGGCAGCAACTACGAGCAGTACTTC. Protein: CSVLGSNYEQYF.

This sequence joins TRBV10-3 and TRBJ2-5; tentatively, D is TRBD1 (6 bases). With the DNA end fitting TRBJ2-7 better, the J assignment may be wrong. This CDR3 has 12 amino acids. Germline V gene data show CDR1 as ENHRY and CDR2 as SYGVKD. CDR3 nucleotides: TGTGCCATCAGGCAGGACAGCTACGAGCAGTACTTC. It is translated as CAIRQDSYEQYF.

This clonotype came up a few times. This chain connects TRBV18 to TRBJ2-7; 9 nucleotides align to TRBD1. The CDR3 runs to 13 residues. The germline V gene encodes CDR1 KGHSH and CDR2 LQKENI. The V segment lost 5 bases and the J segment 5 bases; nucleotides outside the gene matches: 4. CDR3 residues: CASSATGGDEQYF. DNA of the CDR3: TGTGCCAGCTCAGCCACAGGGGGCGACGAGCAGTACTTC.

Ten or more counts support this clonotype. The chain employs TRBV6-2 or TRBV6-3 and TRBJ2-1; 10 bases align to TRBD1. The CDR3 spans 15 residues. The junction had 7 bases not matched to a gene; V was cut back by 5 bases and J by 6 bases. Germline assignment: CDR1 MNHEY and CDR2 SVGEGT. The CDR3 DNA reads TGTGCCAGCAGTGGCGGGACAGGGGAGGCCAATGAGCAGTTCTTC. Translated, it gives CASSGGTGEANEQFF.

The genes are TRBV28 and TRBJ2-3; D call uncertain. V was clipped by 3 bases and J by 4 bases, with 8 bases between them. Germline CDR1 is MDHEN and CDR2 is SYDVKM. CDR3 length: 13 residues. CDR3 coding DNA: TGTGCCAGCAGTTTCGTTGGGCCAGATACGCAGTATTTT. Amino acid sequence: CASSFVGPDTQYF.

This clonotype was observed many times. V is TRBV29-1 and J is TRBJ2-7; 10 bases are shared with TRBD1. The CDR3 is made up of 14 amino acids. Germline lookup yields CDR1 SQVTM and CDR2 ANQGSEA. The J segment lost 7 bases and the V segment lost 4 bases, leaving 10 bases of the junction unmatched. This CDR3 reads CSVVSGQGTGEQYF. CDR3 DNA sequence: TGCAGCGTTGTGTCGGGACAGGGGACGGGGGAGCAGTACTTC.

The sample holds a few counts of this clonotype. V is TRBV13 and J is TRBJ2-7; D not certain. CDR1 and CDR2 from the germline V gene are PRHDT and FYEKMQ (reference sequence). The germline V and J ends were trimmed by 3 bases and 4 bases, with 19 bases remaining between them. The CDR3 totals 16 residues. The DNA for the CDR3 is TGTGCCAGCAGCTTGGTTTCCACAAAGGCCAAATACGAGCAGTACTTC. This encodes CASSLVSTKAKYEQYF.

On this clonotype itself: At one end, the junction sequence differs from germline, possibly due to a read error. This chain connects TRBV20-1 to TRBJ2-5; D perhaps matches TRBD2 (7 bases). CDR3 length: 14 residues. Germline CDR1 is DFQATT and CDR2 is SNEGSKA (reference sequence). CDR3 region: CSASIGGDQETQYF. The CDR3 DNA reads TGCAGTGCTAGTATAGGGGGGGACCAGGAGACCCAGTACTTC.

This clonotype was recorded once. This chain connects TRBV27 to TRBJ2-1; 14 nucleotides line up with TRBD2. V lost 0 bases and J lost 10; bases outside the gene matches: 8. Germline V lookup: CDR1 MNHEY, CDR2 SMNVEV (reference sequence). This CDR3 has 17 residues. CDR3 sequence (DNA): TGTGCCAGCAGTTTATCCGTGGGACTAGCGGGAGTCGGCGAGCAGTTCTTC. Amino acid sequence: CASSLSVGLAGVGEQFF.

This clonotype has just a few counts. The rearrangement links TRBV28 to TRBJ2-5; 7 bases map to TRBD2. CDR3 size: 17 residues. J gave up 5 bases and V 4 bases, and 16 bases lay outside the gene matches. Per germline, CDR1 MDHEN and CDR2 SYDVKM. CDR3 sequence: CASSSPSGGRVSETQYF. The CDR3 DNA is TGTGCCAGCAGTTCCCCCTCGGGCGGGAGAGTATCCGAGACCCAGTACTTC.

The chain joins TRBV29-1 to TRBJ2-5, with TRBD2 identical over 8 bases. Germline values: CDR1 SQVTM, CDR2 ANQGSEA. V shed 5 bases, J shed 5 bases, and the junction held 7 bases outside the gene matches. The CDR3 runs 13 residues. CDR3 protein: CSVRPGGRETQYF. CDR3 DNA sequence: TGCAGCGTTCGCCCGGGGGGGCGCGAGACCCAGTACTTC.

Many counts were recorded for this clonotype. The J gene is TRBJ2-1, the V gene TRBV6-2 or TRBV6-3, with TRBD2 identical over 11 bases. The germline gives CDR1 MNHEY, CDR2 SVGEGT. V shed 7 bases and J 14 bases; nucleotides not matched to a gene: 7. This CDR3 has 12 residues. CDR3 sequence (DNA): TGTGCCAGCACCTCCGGGACTAGCGGTGAGTTCTTC. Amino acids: CASTSGTSGEFF.

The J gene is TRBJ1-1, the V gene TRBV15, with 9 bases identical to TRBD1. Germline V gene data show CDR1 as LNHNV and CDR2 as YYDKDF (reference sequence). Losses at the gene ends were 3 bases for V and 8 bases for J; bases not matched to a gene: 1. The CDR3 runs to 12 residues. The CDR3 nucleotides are TGTGCCACCAGCAGGGACAGGGGCGAAGCTTTCTTT. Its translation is CATSRDRGEAFF.

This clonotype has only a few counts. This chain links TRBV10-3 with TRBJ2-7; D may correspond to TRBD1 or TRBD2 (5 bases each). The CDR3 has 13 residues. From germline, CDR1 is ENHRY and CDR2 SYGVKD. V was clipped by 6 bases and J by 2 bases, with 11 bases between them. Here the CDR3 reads CAISRDATYEQYF. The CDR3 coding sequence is TGTGCCATCAGCCGGGACGCAACCTACGAGCAGTACTTC.

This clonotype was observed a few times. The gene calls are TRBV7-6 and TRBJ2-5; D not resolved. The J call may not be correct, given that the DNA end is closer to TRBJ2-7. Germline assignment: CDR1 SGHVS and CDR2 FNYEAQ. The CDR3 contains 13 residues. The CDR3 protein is CASSLGWSSEQYF. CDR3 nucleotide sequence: TGTGCCAGCAGCTTAGGTTGGTCGAGCGAGCAGTACTTC.

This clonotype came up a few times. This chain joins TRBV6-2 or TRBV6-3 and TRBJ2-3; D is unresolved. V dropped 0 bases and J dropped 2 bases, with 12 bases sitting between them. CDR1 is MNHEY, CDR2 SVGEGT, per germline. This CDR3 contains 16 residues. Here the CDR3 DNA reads TGTGCCAGCAGTTACTCGATCCTAACGCCCACAGATACGCAGTATTTT. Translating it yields CASSYSILTPTDTQYF.

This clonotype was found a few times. The CDR3 DNA reads TGCGCCAGCAGCCAACGACTAGCGGGAGTGGACGGGACCCAGTACTTC. It specifies CASSQRLAGVDGTQYF. The chain combines TRBV4-3 with TRBJ2-5, with 12 bases matching TRBD2. The CDR3 consists of 16 residues. The germline CDR1 and CDR2 sequences are LGHNA and YSLEER. Trimming cost V 2 bases and J 7 bases; bases outside gene matches: 8.